This T cell receptor beta chain originates from a study of post-analysis software for immune sequencing data. Study-wide context: The cohort encompassed relapsing-remitting, secondary progressive and progressive-relapsing multiple sclerosis disease courses.

Study-wide results and limits: TRBV5-6, TRBV5-1 and TRBV20-1 were among several TRBV segments more frequent in patients than controls. Co-batched samples clustered tightly together by F measure. People with multiple sclerosis had a significantly lower normalized Chao1 diversity than controls did.

Unique molecular identifiers had been added to the TCR beta cDNA libraries. cDNA molecules numbering roughly 500,000 came from roughly 1.1 to 9.2 million T cells. TCRdb fed the PCR reads into MiXCR, producing one record per CDR3 protein. The sample shows roughly 650,000 distinct CDR3 sequences, around 60% of them seen only once. Per the germline V gene, CDR1 is MNHEY and CDR2 is SVGAGI. This CDR3 is built from 15 residues. V shed 8 bases, J shed 0 bases, and the junction held 8 bases outside the gene matches. This clonotype was counted between two and nine times. The antigen is not known. This receptor was identified in a girl aged 2-10 years with multiple sclerosis. This chain uses TRBV6-5 with TRBJ2-7, with 9 bases matching TRBD1. The sample taken for sequencing was blood. In DNA, the CDR3 is TGTGCCAGCGGGCTGGGACAGGGTCCCTCCTACGAGCAGTACTTC. Protein: CASGLGQGPSYEQYF.